What follows are 28 T cell receptor beta chains derived from one specimen sequenced in a study of T-cell memory formation after mild COVID-19. One entry per CDR3 protein results from TCRdb running MiXCR on the 5' RACE reads. The sample lists roughly 80,000 distinct CDR3 sequences; roughly 14% were seen once. Input material: PBMCs or a T cell subset sorted from them (not recorded which). Receptors originate from an adult woman who had mild COVID-19 (a few samples of this study predate the infection). Cell type and time point are not known.

This clonotype has at least ten counts. In DNA, the CDR3 is TGTGCCAGCAGCCAAGACGGGACCCCCCTGGGTGGTGAGCAGTTCTTC. Translated: CASSQDGTPLGGEQFF. J is TRBJ2-1 and V is TRBV4-2; D may match TRBD1 or TRBD2 (5 bases each). The germline V gene encodes CDR1 LGHNA and CDR2 YNFKEQ. The CDR3 length is 16 residues. The germline V and J ends were trimmed by 0 bases and 9 bases, with 18 bases remaining between them.

This clonotype was seen a few times. The gene calls are TRBV27 and TRBJ1-2; D is possibly TRBD1 (6 bases). Germline CDR1 is MNHEY and CDR2 is SMNVEV (reference sequence). There are 15 residues in the CDR3. Trimming pared 4 bases from V and 4 bases from J, leaving 16 bases between. Here the CDR3 reads CASSSGFGGGYGYTF. CDR3 in DNA: TGTGCCAGCAGTTCGGGATTCGGAGGGGGCTATGGCTACACCTTC.

CDR3 sequence (DNA): TGTGCCACCAGTGACCCCGGACAGGGGGCCGTCCAAGAGACCCAGTACTTC. It encodes CATSDPGQGAVQETQYF. This chain links TRBV24-1 with TRBJ2-5; 11 bases line up with TRBD1. Losses at the gene ends were 4 bases for V and 1 base for J; bases not matched to a gene: 7. There are 17 residues in the CDR3. Germline CDR1 KGHDR, CDR2 SFDVKD.

This clonotype was picked up a small number of times. Just one base apart from a much larger clone, this may be a read error. This chain joins TRBV25-1 and TRBJ2-1; D uncertain. This CDR3 is built from 11 residues. V lost 5 bases to trimming and J lost 2 bases, with 1 base between them. Germline CDR1 is MGHDK and CDR2 is SYGVNS. In DNA form, the CDR3 reads TGTGCCAGCAGTACCTACAATGAGCAGTTCTTC. This translates into CASSTYNEQFF.

This clonotype was detected a few times. This chain links TRBV11-2 with TRBJ2-1, with a weak D call TRBD1 (5 bases). Trimming took off 2 bases at V and 2 bases at J, with 7 bases between the two ends. This CDR3 comprises 14 residues. Germline V gene lookup returns CDR1 SGHAT and CDR2 FQNNGV. This CDR3 reads CASSLPRAYNEQFF. CDR3 nucleotides: TGTGCCAGCAGCTTACCCAGGGCCTACAATGAGCAGTTCTTC. Full variable domain (outside the CDR3, taken from reference TRBV11-2 and TRBJ2-1): EAGVAQSPRYKIIEKRQSVAFWCNPISGHATLYWYQQILGQGPKLLIQFQNNGVVDDSQLPKDRFSAERLKGVDSTLKIQPAKLEDSAVYLCASSLPRAYNEQFFGPGTRLTVL.

V is TRBV12-3 or TRBV12-4 and J is TRBJ2-2; TRBD1 matches 7 bases. The CDR3 is 16 residues long. V lost 2 bases to trimming and J lost 5 bases; unmatched junction nucleotides: 8. CDR3 region: CASSLFSRGRTGELFF. The CDR3 DNA follows: TGTGCCAGCAGTTTATTTAGCAGGGGGAGAACCGGGGAGCTGTTTTTT.

This clonotype has more than one count but fewer than ten. The V and J genes are TRBV13 and TRBJ2-5; 12 bases map to TRBD2. The CDR3 sequence is 16 residues long. Germline CDR1 PRHDT, CDR2 FYEKMQ (reference sequence). V was clipped by 6 bases and J by 3 bases; unmatched bases: 8. The CDR3 loop is CASRWLAGGPEETQYF. The CDR3 DNA reads TGTGCCAGCAGGTGGCTAGCGGGGGGGCCTGAAGAGACCCAGTACTTC. Filled out from reference TRBV13 and TRBJ2-5, the complete variable domain reads AAGVIQSPRHLIKEKRETATLKCYPIPRHDTVYWYQQGPGQDPQFLISFYEKMQSDKGSIPDRFSAQQFSDYHSELNMSSLELGDSALYFCASRWLAGGPEETQYFGPGTRLLVL.

The chain couples TRBV19 to TRBJ2-2; D possibly matches TRBD1 or TRBD2 (5 bases each). The CDR3 is made up of 14 amino acids. Germline V lookup: CDR1 LNHDA, CDR2 SQIVND (reference sequence). V was cut by 8 bases and J by 2 bases, with 12 bases left in between. This chain's CDR3 is CASLRDHNTGELFF. Here the CDR3 DNA reads TGTGCCAGTCTACGGGACCATAACACCGGGGAGCTGTTTTTT.

The V and J genes are TRBV24-1 and TRBJ1-1, with D possibly matching TRBD1 (6 bases). The CDR3 sequence is 13 residues long. Germline V gene data show CDR1 as KGHDR and CDR2 as SFDVKD. The ends were cut back, 9 bases at V and 1 base at J, with 11 bases in the middle. CDR3 amino acids: CATRGQRNTEAFF. CDR3 DNA sequence: TGTGCCACCCGAGGACAGAGGAACACTGAAGCTTTCTTT.

The chain uses TRBV20-1 and TRBJ2-7, with no clear D. The CDR3 runs to 14 residues. Deletions cut 3 bases from V and 7 bases from J, with 19 bases between. CDR1 is DFQATT, CDR2 SNEGSKA, per germline (reference sequence). The CDR3 is CSASSITGRREQYF. CDR3 coding DNA: TGCAGTGCTAGCAGTATCACCGGACGTAGAGAGCAGTACTTC.

This clonotype came up many times. This rearrangement joins TRBV11-2 to TRBJ2-1; possible D gene TRBD2, 6 bases. In germline, CDR1 is SGHAT, CDR2 FQNNGV. The germline V and J ends were trimmed by 3 bases and 10 bases, with 16 bases remaining between them. The CDR3 length is 14 residues. As DNA, the CDR3 is TGTGCCAGCAGCTTCCGGGACTCGACGGAAGAGCAGTTCTTC. Its translation: CASSFRDSTEEQFF. Looking up the rest from reference TRBV11-2 and TRBJ2-1 gives the full variable domain: EAGVAQSPRYKIIEKRQSVAFWCNPISGHATLYWYQQILGQGPKLLIQFQNNGVVDDSQLPKDRFSAERLKGVDSTLKIQPAKLEDSAVYLCASSFRDSTEEQFFGPGTRLTVL.

The table lists this clonotype with a few counts. The V call is TRBV5-1, the J call TRBJ2-1; D unclear. The CDR3 has 18 residues. Germline assignment: CDR1 SGHRS and CDR2 YFSETQ. Trimming pared 0 bases from V and 9 bases from J, leaving 25 bases between. The CDR3 here is CASSLVGFRYSASGEQFF. As DNA, the CDR3 is TGCGCCAGCAGCTTGGTTGGGTTTCGCTATTCGGCTTCAGGTGAGCAGTTCTTC.

This chain uses TRBV6-1 with TRBJ2-1, with D unresolved. V lost 6 bases to trimming and J lost 3 bases, with 15 bases between them. CDR3 length equals 15 residues. CDR1 is MNHNS and CDR2 is SASEGT in the germline V gene. CDR3: CASRGTLNVYNEQFF. The CDR3 region has the DNA TGTGCCAGCAGGGGAACCCTCAACGTCTACAATGAGCAGTTCTTC.

This clonotype has at least ten counts. This sequence joins TRBV12-3 or TRBV12-4 and TRBJ2-5; TRBD2 matches at 12 bases. Trimming cost V 3 bases and J 6 bases; bases outside gene matches: 11. The CDR3 covers 17 residues. Here the CDR3 reads CASSFTSGGPDRKTQYF. The CDR3 coding sequence is TGTGCCAGCAGTTTTACTAGCGGGGGGCCCGATCGGAAGACCCAGTACTTC.

This clonotype appeared many times. V usage is TRBV13 and J usage is TRBJ2-7; 8 positions agree with TRBD1. CDR1 and CDR2 (germline): PRHDT, FYEKMQ (reference sequence). The V gene end was trimmed by 5 bases and the J gene end by 0 bases; junction bases not matched to a gene: 3. The CDR3 totals 14 residues. The CDR3, as DNA: TGTGCCAGCAGCCACGGACAGGGCTCCTACGAGCAGTACTTC. Encoded protein: CASSHGQGSYEQYF.

This clonotype has a handful of counts. CDR3 loop: CASSQQLAGGSMLETQYF. CDR3 nucleotide sequence: TGTGCCAGCAGCCAACAACTAGCGGGAGGGTCCATGCTGGAGACCCAGTACTTC. The chain links TRBV4-2 to TRBJ2-5; 13 positions match TRBD2. Germline-derived CDR1 and CDR2 are LGHNA and YNFKEQ. The CDR3 contains 18 residues. J gave up 5 bases and V 2 bases, and 11 bases lay outside the gene matches.

V usage is TRBV10-3 and J usage is TRBJ1-1; 7 bases agree with TRBD1. This CDR3 is built from 12 residues. The germline gives CDR1 ENHRY, CDR2 SYGVKD. Trimming removed 10 bases from V and 2 bases from J; junction bases left unmatched: 4. CDR3 residues: CATGQANTEAFF. The CDR3 bases are TGTGCCACCGGACAGGCCAACACTGAAGCTTTCTTT.

This clonotype was observed a handful of times. The chain carries TRBV7-8 and TRBJ2-5; D is unclear. V shed 6 bases and J shed 2 bases, with 16 bases lying between them. The CDR3 consists of 15 residues. In germline, CDR1 is SGHVS, CDR2 FQNEAQ. CDR3 amino acids: CASRTMAITQETQYF. The CDR3 region has the DNA TGTGCCAGCAGAACTATGGCGATAACACAAGAGACCCAGTACTTC. The variable domain in full, completed from reference TRBV7-8 and TRBJ2-5, reads GAGVSQSPRYKVAKRGQDVALRCDPISGHVSLFWYQQALGQGPEFLTYFQNEAQLDKSGLPSDRFFAERPEGSVSTLKIQRTQQEDSAVYLCASRTMAITQETQYFGPGTRLLVL.

This clonotype was observed a few times. This chain uses TRBV5-1 with TRBJ2-3; 7 nucleotides match TRBD1. In germline, CDR1 is SGHRS, CDR2 YFSETQ. V lost 7 bases to trimming and J lost 4 bases; unmatched junction nucleotides: 12. The CDR3 is made up of 15 amino acids. The CDR3 reads CASRTLTGEADTQYF. The CDR3 nucleotides are TGCGCCAGCCGGACACTAACAGGGGAAGCAGATACGCAGTATTTT.

This sequence joins TRBV7-3 and TRBJ2-7; tentative D call: TRBD2 (6 bases). CDR1 is SGHTA and CDR2 is FQGTGA in the germline V gene. Trimming took 2 bases from V and 2 from J, leaving 10 bases between them. CDR3 size: 14 residues. CDR3 loop: CASSLYGGTYEQYF. In DNA, the CDR3 is TGTGCCAGCAGCTTATACGGGGGAACCTACGAGCAGTACTTC. Together with reference TRBV7-3 and TRBJ2-7, the CDR3 gives the full variable domain: GAGVSQTPSNKVTEKGKYVELRCDPISGHTALYWYRQSLGQGPEFLIYFQGTGAADDSGLPNDRFFAVRPEGSVSTLKIQRTERGDSAVYLCASSLYGGTYEQYFGPGTRLTVT.

This clonotype was observed a few times. V and J are TRBV6-5 and TRBJ2-1; D call uncertain. Trimming pared 4 bases from V and 0 bases from J, leaving 10 bases between. The CDR3 extends over 15 amino acids. Germline V gene sequence: CDR1 MNHEY, CDR2 SVGAGI. As DNA, the CDR3 is TGTGCCAGCAGTTTCACCCCCAGCTCCTACAATGAGCAGTTCTTC. It specifies CASSFTPSSYNEQFF.

This clonotype was counted ten times or more. The chain couples TRBV20-1 to TRBJ2-5; D possibly corresponds to TRBD2 (5 bases). Germline V lookup: CDR1 DFQATT, CDR2 SNEGSKA (reference sequence). There are 13 residues in the CDR3. Between the trimmed V and J ends, which lost 1 base and 2 bases, there was a span of 8 bases. The CDR3 sequence is CSARATGQETQYF. In DNA form, the CDR3 reads TGCAGTGCTAGAGCTACGGGACAAGAGACCCAGTACTTC.

The chain has TRBV3-1 and TRBJ2-7; 8 bases are a match to TRBD2. Germline values: CDR1 LGHDT, CDR2 YNNKEL (reference sequence). This CDR3 comprises 16 residues. Losses at the gene ends were 0 bases for V and 3 bases for J; bases not matched to a gene: 7. CDR3 sequence (DNA): TGTGCCAGCAGCCAAGAAACTTCCGGGACTAGCTACGAGCAGTACTTC. Protein: CASSQETSGTSYEQYF.

This clonotype was observed a handful of times. This sequence joins TRBV7-8 and TRBJ2-5; D call uncertain. The CDR3 runs to 16 residues. Germline loops: CDR1 SGHVS, CDR2 FQNEAQ. V gave up 3 bases and J gave up 2 bases, with 16 bases separating them. This CDR3 is CASSFQLGWVQETQYF. For the CDR3, the DNA is TGTGCCAGCAGCTTCCAACTGGGCTGGGTACAAGAGACCCAGTACTTC.

This clonotype was counted between two and nine times. The rearrangement joins TRBV5-1 to TRBJ2-7, with 7 positions matching TRBD1. V shed 3 bases, J shed 2 bases, and the junction held 5 bases outside the gene matches. The CDR3 runs 14 residues. Germline assignment: CDR1 SGHRS and CDR2 YFSETQ. As DNA, the CDR3 is TGCGCCAGCAGCTCGTACGGGACAGCCTACGAGCAGTACTTC. Its translation: CASSSYGTAYEQYF.

This clonotype was seen a few times. The genes are TRBV5-1 and TRBJ1-2; D may be TRBD1 (6 bases). V shed 9 bases and J shed 8 bases, with 20 bases lying between them. CDR3 length: 13 amino acids. Germline CDR1 and CDR2: SGHRS and YFSETQ. The CDR3 is CATRFPGDEGYTF. In nucleotides, the CDR3 is TGCGCCACCCGATTTCCAGGGGATGAAGGCTACACCTTC. The whole variable domain, filled in from reference TRBV5-1 and TRBJ1-2, reads KAGVTQTPRYLIKTRGQQVTLSCSPISGHRSVSWYQQTPGQGLQFLFEYFSETQRNKGNFPGRFSGRQFSNSRSEMNVSTLELGDSALYLCATRFPGDEGYTFGSGTRLTVV.

This clonotype was seen a few times. This sequence joins TRBV11-2 and TRBJ2-1; D is uncertain. Trimming left V 9 bases short and J 8 bases short, with 14 bases between. Germline CDR1 is SGHAT and CDR2 is FQNNGV. The CDR3 consists of 12 residues. The CDR3 coding sequence is TGTGCCAGTTCTCACCTTTCGCATGAGCAGTTCTTC. The encoded protein is CASSHLSHEQFF.

This clonotype was found many times. This chain connects TRBV20-1 to TRBJ2-1, with TRBD2 identical over 8 bases. Germline assignment: CDR1 DFQATT and CDR2 SNEGSKA (reference sequence). V lost 3 bases, J lost 1 base, and 8 bases stayed unmatched. CDR3 length: 16 residues. CDR3 nucleotide sequence: TGCAGTGCTAGTTCTGGCGGGGGGTCGTCCTACAATGAGCAGTTCTTC. Translated, it gives CSASSGGGSSYNEQFF.